This record concerns one T cell receptor (beta chain) sequence. As yet, its antigen is unknown. These data originate in a study of Ad26.COV2.S vaccination and SARS-CoV-2 variants. For the study at large: COV1001, an Ad26.COV2.S trial, supplied this vaccine-arm donor. Ad26.COV2.S was injected intramuscularly once or twice, 56 days apart.

Whole-study results and caveats: Substantial breadth was reportedly displayed by spike-specific CD8+ and CD4+ T cell responses after vaccination.

The CDR3 runs 13 residues. The V gene's germline CDR1 is LGHNA and CDR2 YSLEER. With 1 base removed from V and 7 bases from J, the gap between germline ends came to 10 bases. This sample's treatment: around 19 received Ad26.COV2.S at low or high dose, single or two shots; roughly five received placebo; per-sample allocation not given. The study sampled participants on day 63 after the first vaccine or placebo injection. Clones were read by immunoSEQ multiplex PCR, and TCRdb kept only the in-frame ones, dropping some. This repertoire shows some 370,000 clones, around four fifths found once; its top ten account for about 7.4%.

This clonotype originated in a person aged 18-65 years who received the Ad26.COV2.S COVID-19 vaccine or a placebo. Sequences were derived from peripheral blood, sampled in a trial of Ad26.COV2.S vaccine versus placebo. V gene TRBV4-3 combines with J gene TRBJ1-2; D gene unclear. CDR3 in DNA: TGCGCCAGCAGCCAAGGGGTAGGCGGTGGCTACACCTTC. It specifies CASSQGVGGGYTF.